The 2 T cell receptor beta chains reported below all come from one sample, sequenced in a study of T-cell reconstitution after alpha-beta-depleted transplantation in children. Preparation of the TCRbeta library was carried out with unique molecular identifiers. MiXCR, run by TCRdb on the PCR reads, gives a single entry per CDR3 protein. The repertoire holds fewer than 700,000 distinct CDR3 sequences, with over 10% as singletons. Specimen: PBMCs, mostly from graft donor cells, collected 360 days after TCRalphabeta/CD19-depleted stem cell transplant. These receptors were obtained from a male patient aged 10 to 17 who had a stem cell transplant for acute myeloid leukemia, so the T cells may come from the graft donor.

This clonotype has at least ten counts. V is TRBV24-1 and J is TRBJ2-2, with 14 bases aligning to TRBD2. Germline trimming cut 1 base from V and 0 bases from J; bases unmatched to any gene: 3. The germline CDR1 and CDR2 sequences are KGHDR and SFDVKD. The CDR3 is 19 amino acids. The CDR3 spells CATSDFGTSGSANTGELFF. The CDR3 nucleotides read TGTGCCACCAGTGATTTCGGGACTAGCGGGAGCGCGAACACCGGGGAGCTGTTTTTT.

The chain employs TRBV7-9 and TRBJ2-3; 12 bases are a match to TRBD2. This CDR3 has 17 residues. Germline CDR1 reads SEHNR; CDR2 reads FQNEAQ (reference sequence). V was pared by 5 bases and J by 0 bases, with 6 bases of the junction left unmatched. The CDR3: CASSPRTSGKSTDTQYF. The CDR3 nucleotides read TGTGCCAGCAGCCCCCGGACTAGCGGGAAGAGCACAGATACGCAGTATTTT.